This entry is about one T cell receptor beta chain. The sample comes from a study of control samples from healthy donors and cancer patients. Here immunoSEQ multiplex PCR was the method, and the copy in TCRdb shows in-frame clones only, minus some. The repertoire holds 170,000 or so clones, approximately 96% seen once, with around 9.3% in the top ten. Germline-derived CDR1 and CDR2 are MNHEY and SMNVEV (reference sequence). The CDR3 covers 16 residues. V trimming: 4 bases; J trimming: 7 bases; junction bases outside the gene matches: 13. The receptor's source is a woman in her forties in good health. The specimen was blood. The chain couples TRBV27 to TRBJ2-7, with 10 bases fitting TRBD1. CDR3 residues: CASSSARDRGRREQYF. The CDR3 nucleotides read TGTGCCAGCAGTTCGGCAAGGGACAGGGGTCGGAGGGAGCAGTACTTC.